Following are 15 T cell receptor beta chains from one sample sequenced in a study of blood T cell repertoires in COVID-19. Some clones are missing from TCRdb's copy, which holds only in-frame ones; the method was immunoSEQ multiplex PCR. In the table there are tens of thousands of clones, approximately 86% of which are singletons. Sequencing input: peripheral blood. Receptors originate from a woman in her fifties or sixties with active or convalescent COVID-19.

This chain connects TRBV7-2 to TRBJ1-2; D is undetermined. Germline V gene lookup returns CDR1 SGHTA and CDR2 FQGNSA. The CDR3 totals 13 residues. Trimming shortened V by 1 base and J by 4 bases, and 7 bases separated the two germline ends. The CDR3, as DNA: TGTGCCAGCAGCTTAGTACAGCTCTATGGCTACACCTTC. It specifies CASSLVQLYGYTF.

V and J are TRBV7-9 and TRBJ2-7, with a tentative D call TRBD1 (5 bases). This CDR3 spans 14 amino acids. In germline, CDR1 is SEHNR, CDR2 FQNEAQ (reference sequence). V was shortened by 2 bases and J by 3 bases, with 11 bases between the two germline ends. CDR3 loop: CASSLQGKNYEQYF. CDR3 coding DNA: TGTGCCAGCAGCTTACAGGGCAAGAACTACGAGCAGTACTTC.

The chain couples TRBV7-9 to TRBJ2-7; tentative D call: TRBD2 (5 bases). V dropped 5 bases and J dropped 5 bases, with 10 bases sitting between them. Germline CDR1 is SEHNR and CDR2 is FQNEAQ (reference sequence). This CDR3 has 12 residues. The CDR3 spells CASSPDGDEQYF. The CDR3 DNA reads TGTGCCAGCAGCCCCGACGGGGACGAGCAGTACTTC.

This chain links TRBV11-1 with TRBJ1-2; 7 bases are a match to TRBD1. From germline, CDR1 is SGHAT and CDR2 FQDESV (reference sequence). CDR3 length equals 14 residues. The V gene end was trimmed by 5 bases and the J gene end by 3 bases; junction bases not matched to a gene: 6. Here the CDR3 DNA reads TGTGCCAGCAGCCCCGACAGGGAAGACTATGGCTACACCTTC. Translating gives CASSPDREDYGYTF.

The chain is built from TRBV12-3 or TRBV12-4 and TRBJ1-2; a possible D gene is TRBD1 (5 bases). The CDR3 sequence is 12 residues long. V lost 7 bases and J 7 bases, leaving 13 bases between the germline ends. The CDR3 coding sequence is TGTGCCAGCACCTCAAGGGGTATTGGCTACACCTTC. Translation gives CASTSRGIGYTF.

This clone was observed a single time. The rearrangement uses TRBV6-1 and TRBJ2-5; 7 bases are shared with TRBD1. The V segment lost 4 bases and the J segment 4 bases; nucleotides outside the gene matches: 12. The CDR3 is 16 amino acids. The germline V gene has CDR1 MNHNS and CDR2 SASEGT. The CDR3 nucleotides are TGTGCCAGCAGTGCCGGGACAGCGAGGGGGTCAGAGACCCAGTACTTC. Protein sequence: CASSAGTARGSETQYF.

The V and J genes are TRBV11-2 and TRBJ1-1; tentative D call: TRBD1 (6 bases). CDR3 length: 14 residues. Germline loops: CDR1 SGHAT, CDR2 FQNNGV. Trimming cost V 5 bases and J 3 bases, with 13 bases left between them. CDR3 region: CASSKTGPDTEAFF. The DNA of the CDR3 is TGTGCCAGCAGCAAGACAGGTCCGGACACTGAAGCTTTCTTT.

The CDR3 region has the DNA TGCGCCAGCAGCCTACAGGGATCGGCTGGCTACACCTTC. Translating gives CASSLQGSAGYTF. The chain recombines TRBV4-3 with TRBJ1-2; a weak D match, TRBD1 (6 bases). V dropped 4 bases and J dropped 7 bases, with 13 bases sitting between them. The CDR3 contains 13 residues. CDR1 is LGHNA and CDR2 is YSLEER in the germline V gene.

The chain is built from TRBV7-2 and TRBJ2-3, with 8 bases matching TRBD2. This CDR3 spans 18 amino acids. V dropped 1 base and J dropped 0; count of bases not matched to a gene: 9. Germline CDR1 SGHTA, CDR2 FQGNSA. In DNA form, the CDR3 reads TGTGCCAGCAGCTTAGTTTTATTAGCGGGGTCGAGCACAGATACGCAGTATTTT. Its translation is CASSLVLLAGSSTDTQYF.

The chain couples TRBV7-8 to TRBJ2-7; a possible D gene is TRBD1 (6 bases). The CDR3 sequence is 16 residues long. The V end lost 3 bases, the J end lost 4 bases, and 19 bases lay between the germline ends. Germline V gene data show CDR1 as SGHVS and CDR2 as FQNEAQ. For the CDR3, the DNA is TGTGCCAGCAGCTTGGAACACAGGGCTATTCCTTACGAGCAGTACTTC. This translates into CASSLEHRAIPYEQYF.

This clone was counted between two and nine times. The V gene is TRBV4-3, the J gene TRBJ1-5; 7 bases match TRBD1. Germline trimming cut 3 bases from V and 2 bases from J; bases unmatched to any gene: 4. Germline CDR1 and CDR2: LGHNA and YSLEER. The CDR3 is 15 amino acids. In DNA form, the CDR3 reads TGCGCCAGCAGCCAGTATACAGGGGGCAATCAGCCCCAGCATTTT. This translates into CASSQYTGGNQPQHF.

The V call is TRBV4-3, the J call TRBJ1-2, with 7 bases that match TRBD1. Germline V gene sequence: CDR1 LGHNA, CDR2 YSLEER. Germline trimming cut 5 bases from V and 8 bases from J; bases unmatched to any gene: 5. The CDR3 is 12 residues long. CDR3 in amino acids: CASSKTGAGYTF. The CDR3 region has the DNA TGCGCCAGCAGCAAAACAGGGGCCGGCTACACCTTC.

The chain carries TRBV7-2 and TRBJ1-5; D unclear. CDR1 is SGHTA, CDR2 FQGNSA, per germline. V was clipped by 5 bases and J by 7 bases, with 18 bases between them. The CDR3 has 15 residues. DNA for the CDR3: TGTGCCAGCAGCCGGAGCGGCCCTGAGGGCCAGCCCCAGCATTTT. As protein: CASSRSGPEGQPQHF.

CDR3 sequence (DNA): TGTGCCAGTAAACGTACGGGGACAGATACGCAGTATTTT. It is translated as CASKRTGTDTQYF. The chain recombines TRBV19 with TRBJ2-3; a possible D gene is TRBD2 (5 bases). The V gene's germline CDR1 is LNHDA and CDR2 SQIVND (reference sequence). The CDR3 loop spans 13 amino acids. V gave up 7 bases and J gave up 3 bases, with 11 bases separating them.

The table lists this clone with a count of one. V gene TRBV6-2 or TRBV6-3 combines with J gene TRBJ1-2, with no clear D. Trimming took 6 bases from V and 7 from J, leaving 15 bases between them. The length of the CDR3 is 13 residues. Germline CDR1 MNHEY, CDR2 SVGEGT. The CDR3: CASSPTERGGYTF. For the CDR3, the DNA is TGTGCCAGCAGCCCGACCGAGAGAGGTGGCTACACCTTC.